Shown below are 3 T cell receptor beta chains from a single sample sequenced in a study of shared clonotypes between healthy human individuals. Assay used: immunoSEQ multiplex PCR; TCRdb lists only in-frame clones, some missing. The sample lists over 2 million clones, approximately 94% occurring once. CD45RO negativity and positive selection for CCR7 defined naive CD8 cells, a population that excluded terminally differentiated effector memory CD45RA+ cells. The sequencing sample was made of naive CD8+ T cells sorted from blood. The receptor source for this set is a man aged 18-30 years in good health.

The chain combines TRBV2 with TRBJ2-7; TRBD1 is a possible D gene (5 bases). This CDR3 contains 12 residues. The V gene lost 7 bases and the J gene lost 0 bases, with 7 bases spanning the gap. CDR1 and CDR2 (germline): SNHLY, FYNNEI. Written as DNA, the CDR3 is TGTGCCAGCAAACAGGTCTCCTACGAGCAGTACTTC. This sequence encodes CASKQVSYEQYF.

This clone was seen a single time. V and J are TRBV7-9 and TRBJ1-2, with 11 bases identical to TRBD1. The junction had 13 bases not matched to a gene; V was cut back by 4 bases and J by 3 bases. The CDR3 totals 18 residues. Germline loops: CDR1 SEHNR, CDR2 FQNEAQ (reference sequence). The CDR3 DNA reads as TGTGCCAGCAGCTCTTACAGGACTGGACAGGGGGCTGACTATGGCTACACCTTC. It is translated as CASSSYRTGQGADYGYTF.

The rearrangement joins TRBV27 to TRBJ1-1, with 7 bases that match TRBD1. This CDR3 contains 13 residues. Germline values: CDR1 MNHEY, CDR2 SMNVEV (reference sequence). The V and J ends lost 8 bases and 3 bases, in that order; junction bases with no gene match: 6. This chain's CDR3 is CASGRDSDTEAFF. Written as DNA, the CDR3 is TGTGCCAGCGGCCGGGACAGCGACACTGAAGCTTTCTTT.